This TCR beta chain was observed in a study of response to subunit inactivated influenza vaccine. Details on this clonotype: The antigen is unknown.

The CDR3 loop spans 13 amino acids. CDR1 DFQATT and CDR2 SNEGSKA come from the germline V gene (reference sequence). J lost 8 bases, V lost 2 bases, and 6 bases had no gene match. Each CDR3 protein gets one entry after TCRdb re-called the RT-PCR reads with MiXCR. The table lists about 190,000 distinct CDR3 sequences, 14% of them singletons. Findings of the study overall: Seasonal influenza vaccination, on each occasion, was suggested by the authors to recruit few new T cells.

This specimen consisted of CD8+ T cells sorted from PBMCs, obtained roughly 5 days after vaccination. The chain has TRBV20-1 and TRBJ2-1, with 7 bases matching TRBD2. The origin of this receptor is a man aged 50 or older who received an inactivated influenza vaccine. The CDR3 protein is CSARSGGRYEQFF. The DNA for the CDR3 is TGCAGTGCTAGATCTGGCGGGAGATATGAGCAGTTCTTC.